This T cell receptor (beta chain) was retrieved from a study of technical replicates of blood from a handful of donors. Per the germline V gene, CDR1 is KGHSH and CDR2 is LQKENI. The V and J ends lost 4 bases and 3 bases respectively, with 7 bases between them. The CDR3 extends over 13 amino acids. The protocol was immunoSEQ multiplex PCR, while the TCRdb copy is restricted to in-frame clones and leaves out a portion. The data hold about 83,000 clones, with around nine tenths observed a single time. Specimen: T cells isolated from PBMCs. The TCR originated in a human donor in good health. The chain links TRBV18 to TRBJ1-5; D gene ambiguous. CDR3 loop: CASSREDNQPQHF. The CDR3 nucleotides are TGTGCCAGCTCACGGGAGGACAATCAGCCCCAGCATTTT.